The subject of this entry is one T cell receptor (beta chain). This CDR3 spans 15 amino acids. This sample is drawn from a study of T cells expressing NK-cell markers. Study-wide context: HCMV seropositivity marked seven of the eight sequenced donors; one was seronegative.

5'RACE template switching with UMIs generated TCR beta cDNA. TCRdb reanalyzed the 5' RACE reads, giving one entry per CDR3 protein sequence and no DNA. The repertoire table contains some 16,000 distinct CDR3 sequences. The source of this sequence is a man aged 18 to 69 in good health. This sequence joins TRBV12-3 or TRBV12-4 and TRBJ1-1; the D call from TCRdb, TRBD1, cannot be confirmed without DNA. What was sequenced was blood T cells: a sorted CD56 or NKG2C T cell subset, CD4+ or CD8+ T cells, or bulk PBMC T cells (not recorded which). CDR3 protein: CASSFLGHMNTEAFF.